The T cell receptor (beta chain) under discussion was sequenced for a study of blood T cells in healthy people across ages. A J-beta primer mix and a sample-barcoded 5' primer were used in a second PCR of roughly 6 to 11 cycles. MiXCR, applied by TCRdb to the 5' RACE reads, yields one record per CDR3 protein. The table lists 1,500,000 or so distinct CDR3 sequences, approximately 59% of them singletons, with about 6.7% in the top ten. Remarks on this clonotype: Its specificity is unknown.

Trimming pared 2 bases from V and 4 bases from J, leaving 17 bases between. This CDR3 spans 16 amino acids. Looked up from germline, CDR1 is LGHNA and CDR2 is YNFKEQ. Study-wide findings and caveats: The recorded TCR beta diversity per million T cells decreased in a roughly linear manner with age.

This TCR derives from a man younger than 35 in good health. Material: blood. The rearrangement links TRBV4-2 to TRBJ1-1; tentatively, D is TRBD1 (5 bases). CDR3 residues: CASSQRKQGVGTEAFF. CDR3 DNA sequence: TGTGCCAGCAGCCAAAGGAAACAAGGGGTCGGCACTGAAGCTTTCTTT.